The present TCR beta chain was sequenced within a study of tissue T cells after allogeneic stem cell transplantation. In regard to this clone: The genes and germline here are from mouse. The sequenced fragment ends 1 residue before the CDR3 boundary, so the rest is inferred from the germline J gene.

Germline values: CDR1 SGHDT, CDR2 FRDEAV. The V and J ends lost 4 bases and 0 bases, in that order; junction bases with no gene match: 6. The CDR3 consists of 17 residues. This table comes from immunoSEQ multiplex PCR, and its TCRdb copy is limited to in-frame clones, with some not included. The table lists roughly 50,000 clones, approximately 70% of them singletons. This TCR was recovered from a pool of C57BL/6 mice in good health. V gene TRBV14 combines with J gene TRBJ2-1; 11 bases line up with TRBD2. Sequenced: sorted cells pooled from one or two spleens. CDR3 amino acids: CASSTDWGGHNYAEQFF. The DNA read from the CDR3 is TGTGCCAGCAGTACCGACTGGGGGGGGCATAACTATGCTGAGCAGTTC.